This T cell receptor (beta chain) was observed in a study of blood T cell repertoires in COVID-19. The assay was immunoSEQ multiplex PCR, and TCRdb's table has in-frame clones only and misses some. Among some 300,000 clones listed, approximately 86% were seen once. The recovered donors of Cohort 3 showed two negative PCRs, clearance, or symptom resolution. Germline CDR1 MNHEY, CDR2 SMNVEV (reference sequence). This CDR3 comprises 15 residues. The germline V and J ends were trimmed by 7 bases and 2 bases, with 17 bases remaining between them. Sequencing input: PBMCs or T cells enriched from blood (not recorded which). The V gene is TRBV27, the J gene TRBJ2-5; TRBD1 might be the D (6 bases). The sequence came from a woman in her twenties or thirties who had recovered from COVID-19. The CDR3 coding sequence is TGTGCCAGCAATAGGGCCCGACAGGCACAAGAGACCCAGTACTTC. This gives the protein CASNRARQAQETQYF.